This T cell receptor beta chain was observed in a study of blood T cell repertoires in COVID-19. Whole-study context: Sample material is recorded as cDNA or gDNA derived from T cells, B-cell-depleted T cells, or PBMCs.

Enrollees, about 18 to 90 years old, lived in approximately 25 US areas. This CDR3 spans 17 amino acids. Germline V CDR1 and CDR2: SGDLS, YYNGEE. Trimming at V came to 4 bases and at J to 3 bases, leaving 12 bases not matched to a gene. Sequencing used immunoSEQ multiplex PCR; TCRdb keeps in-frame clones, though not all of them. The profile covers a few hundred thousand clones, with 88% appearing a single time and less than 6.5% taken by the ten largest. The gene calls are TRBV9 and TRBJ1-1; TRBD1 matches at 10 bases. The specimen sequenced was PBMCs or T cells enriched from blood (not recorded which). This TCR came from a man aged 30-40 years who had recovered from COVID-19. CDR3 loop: CASSPGQGVAVDTEAFF. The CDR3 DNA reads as TGTGCCAGCAGCCCTGGACAGGGGGTCGCAGTGGACACTGAAGCTTTCTTT.